This T cell receptor (beta chain) was recorded in a study of blood T cell repertoires in COVID-19 (dated by TCRdb to 2020 to 2021). For the study in its entirety: The collaborator samples originated in the United States, Italy and Spain and spanned the acute and convalescent phases of COVID-19. HLA class I and class II types, where available, came from metadata supplied by the sample provider rather than from assay-based typing. Nearly every sample came with metadata listing a de-identified subject ID, COVID-19 status, age in years and sex. The repertoires were released in a freely available public database meant as a resource for research on the immune response to SARS-CoV-2. The prospective study material was composed of cDNA or gDNA derived from T cells, B-cell-depleted T cells, or PBMCs. Deeply sampled blood TCRbeta repertoires from subjects exposed to, actively infected with, or recovered from COVID-19 were included in the dataset. Samples came from the ongoing ImmuneRACE study (first 160 participants) plus 1,254 subjects from 6 global collaborators. Paper-wide results and their limitations: How much clinical and demographic metadata was included differed by source and by participant, and the metadata was provided uncurated.

Measured from the cysteine to the phenylalanine, the CDR3 is 14 residues long. Of the read, only the CDR3 DNA is kept; its 42 bases are in frame from base 1. The germline V end is reduced by 5 bases and the J end by 4 bases; junction bases left unmatched: 6. Based on the germline V gene (reference sequence), the CDR1 and CDR2 sequences are LNHDA and SQIVND. TCRbeta CDR3 regions were amplified from genomic DNA by means of the immunoSEQ Assay, a bias-controlled multiplex PCR. The study's processing was this. The number of nucleated cells in each sample was estimated from the amplification of reference gene primers within the assay. To quantify the absolute abundance of each unique TCRbeta CDR3 rearrangement, sequence reads were collapsed and filtered. Productive Simpson clonality was computed per sample as the square root of Simpson's diversity index over productive rearrangements. What TCRdb holds here is the immuneACCESS table cut down to in-frame rearrangements. Part of the clones is not present; checked against another copy, under half of the missing clones reflect an unresolved V gene, and the others are unexplained. Clone size and the V and J calls come from that table; the DNA yielded D and trimming. The sample yields hundreds of thousands of clones; 85% were counted once. Of the sample, approximately 1.9% falls within the top ten clones.

Participants in the prospective study were aged roughly 18 to 100 years, lived in 24 United States geographic areas, and enrolled through a virtual design. To assign participants to cohorts, the prospective study relied on clinical history that participants themselves reported in a screening survey and a study questionnaire. Exposed participants were defined as having been in contact with someone with a PCR-confirmed or clinician-diagnosed COVID-19 case within 2 weeks of study entry. In the prospective study, whole blood, serum and a nasopharyngeal or oropharyngeal swab were collected from each participant by mobile phlebotomists. Participants in the prospective study had the option to provide additional blood draws and questionnaires over a roughly 2-month period. Before DNA extraction, prospective study blood samples were shipped either frozen or at room temperature. As to this clone: This receptor's antigen is unknown. Base qualities are not at hand, and no much larger clone is one base apart.

Sequencing was performed on PBMCs or T cells enriched from blood (not recorded which). The rearrangement combines TRBV19 with TRBJ2-3; TRBD1 fits 7 bases in the junction. The receptor comes from a woman in her twenties or thirties who had been exposed to COVID-19. CDR3 sequence: CASSQTGFADTQYF. The DNA sequence is as follows: TGTGCCAGTAGTCAGACAGGGTTTGCAGATACGCAGTATTTT. The reference TRBV19 and TRBJ2-3 proteins fill in what lies around the CDR3, so the full variable domain reads DGGITQSPKYLFRKEGQNVTLSCEQNLNHDAMYWYRQDPGQGLRLIYYSQIVNDFQKGDIAEGYSVSREKKESFPLTVTSAQKNPTAFYLCASSQTGFADTQYFGPGTRLTVL.